The source of this T cell receptor beta chain is a study of response to subunit inactivated influenza vaccine. General study results and limits: With each seasonal influenza vaccination, the authors suggested, few new T cells are recruited.

TCRdb processed the RT-PCR reads anew with MiXCR; each CDR3 protein has one entry. The sample contains roughly 790,000 distinct CDR3 sequences, roughly 20% of which appear only once. A word on this clonotype: Its matching antigen is unknown.

Germline CDR1 reads SGHRS; CDR2 reads YFSETQ. The CDR3 has 15 amino acids. Trimming took off 4 bases at V and 2 bases at J, with 16 bases between the two ends. The rearrangement joins TRBV5-1 to TRBJ2-7; D possibly corresponds to TRBD1 (5 bases). The sample here was PBMCs from blood, taken about 5 days after vaccination. The receptor comes from a man aged 50-60 years who received an inactivated influenza vaccine. DNA for the CDR3: TGCGCCAGCAGCCCCGACAGAAACATTCCCTACGAGCAGTACTTC. Its translation: CASSPDRNIPYEQYF.